Below, one T cell receptor beta chain is given with its context. The sample comes from a study of blood T cell repertoires in COVID-19. Generated by immunoSEQ multiplex PCR, the TCRdb table keeps only in-frame clones and is missing some. The repertoire holds about 440,000 clones, with roughly 87% as singletons. The CDR3 extends over 12 amino acids. V was pared by 6 bases and J by 4 bases, with 1 base of the junction left unmatched. The germline gives CDR1 LNHDA, CDR2 SQIVND (reference sequence). The genes are TRBV19 and TRBJ1-2; 8 bases align to TRBD1. This clonotype was sampled from a man aged 18-30 years who had recovered from COVID-19. Sequencing was done on a sample of PBMCs or T cells enriched from blood (not recorded which). CDR3 DNA sequence: TGTGCCAGTAGCACAGGGGGCTATGGCTACACCTTC. It translates to CASSTGGYGYTF.